The 32 T cell receptor beta chains below were found in one sample sequenced in a study of T cell therapy after organ transplantation. TCRdb keeps only in-frame clones here, not all; method: immunoSEQ multiplex PCR. The sample yields over 600 clones, 55% to 80% seen once. Therapy product cells were restimulated with a CMV peptide pool for about 4 hours, then IFN-gamma-secreting cells were captured. The antigens of these receptors remain unknown. The sequenced sample consisted of cultured CD8+ T cells. All receptors derive from a human patient who had received a solid organ transplant and had CMV disease. T cells may partly derive from the graft donor.

The rearrangement uses TRBV27 and TRBJ2-3; D may match TRBD1 or TRBD2 (5 bases each). Trimming took 4 bases from V and 0 from J, leaving 17 bases between them. The length of the CDR3 is 17 residues. CDR1 MNHEY and CDR2 SMNVEV come from the germline V gene (reference sequence). CDR3 amino acids: CASSSDEGRLSTDTQYF. The CDR3 region has the DNA TGTGCCAGCAGTTCCGACGAGGGACGCCTTAGCACAGATACGCAGTATTTT.

The chain combines TRBV2 with TRBJ2-4; tentatively, D is TRBD1 (6 bases). The CDR3 sequence is 18 residues long. Germline loops: CDR1 SNHLY, CDR2 FYNNEI. V lost 0 bases, J lost 2 bases, and 17 bases lay in between. CDR3: CASSEAPVRGLPKNIQYF. CDR3 in DNA: TGTGCCAGCAGTGAAGCGCCGGTCAGGGGTCTTCCCAAAAACATTCAGTACTTC.

The chain recombines TRBV4-3 with TRBJ1-2; tentative D call: TRBD1 (6 bases). This CDR3 is built from 16 residues. Trimming shortened V by 0 bases and J by 8 bases, and 19 bases separated the two germline ends. In germline, CDR1 is LGHNA, CDR2 YSLEER. DNA for the CDR3: TGCGCCAGCAGCCAAGACCTATTGGGGGGCGGCGGAGGCTACACCTTC. Amino acids: CASSQDLLGGGGGYTF.

The chain combines TRBV6-1 with TRBJ2-7; D might be TRBD2 (6 bases). V shed 4 bases and J shed 1 base, with 11 bases lying between them. This CDR3 is 14 amino acids long. Germline CDR1 reads MNHNS; CDR2 reads SASEGT. The CDR3 here is CASSGRGASYEQYF. The CDR3 DNA reads TGTGCCAGCAGTGGGCGGGGCGCTTCCTACGAGCAGTACTTC.

The CDR3: CASSTGAKQETQYF. CDR3 bases: TGTGCCAGCAGTACCGGGGCCAAGCAAGAGACCCAGTACTTC. V gene TRBV6-5 combines with J gene TRBJ2-5; the D gene could be TRBD1 or TRBD2 (5 bases each). V was cut by 5 bases and J by 2 bases, with 12 bases left in between. CDR3 length: 14 residues. Germline-derived CDR1 and CDR2 are MNHEY and SVGAGI.

The genes are TRBV7-3 and TRBJ1-1; tentatively, D is TRBD1 (5 bases). The CDR3 spans 18 residues. Trimming left V 4 bases short and J 0 bases short, with 21 bases between. Germline V lookup: CDR1 SGHTA, CDR2 FQGTGA. CDR3 loop: CASSSSGGHDELNTEAFF. CDR3 DNA sequence: TGTGCCAGCAGCTCCTCAGGAGGACACGACGAGTTGAACACTGAAGCTTTCTTT.

The rearrangement joins TRBV6-6 to TRBJ2-7, with D possibly matching TRBD2 (5 bases). Germline values: CDR1 MNHNY, CDR2 SVGAGI (reference sequence). The CDR3 consists of 13 residues. The CDR3 loop reads CAAALREPYEQYF. CDR3 coding DNA: TGTGCAGCAGCCCTCCGGGAACCCTACGAGCAGTACTTC.

The chain's CDR3 is CATSQGYEQYF. In nucleotides, the CDR3 is TGTGCCACCTCACAGGGCTACGAGCAGTACTTC. The rearrangement links TRBV6-1 to TRBJ2-7, with D possibly being TRBD1 (6 bases). Germline loops: CDR1 MNHNS, CDR2 SASEGT. CDR3 size: 11 residues. Trimming left V 10 bases short and J 3 bases short, with 10 bases between.

The V call is TRBV6-6, the J call TRBJ2-5; D may be TRBD1 (6 bases). Between the trimmed V and J ends, which lost 5 bases and 1 base, there was a span of 8 bases. CDR3 length equals 13 residues. Germline CDR1 is MNHNY and CDR2 is SVGAGI (reference sequence). The CDR3 loop is CASSRDIQETQYF. The DNA of the CDR3 is TGTGCCAGCAGTCGGGACATCCAAGAGACCCAGTACTTC.

The chain combines TRBV4-1 with TRBJ2-7; D possibly uses TRBD1 or TRBD2 (5 bases each). Deletions cut 0 bases from V and 3 bases from J, with 12 bases between. The CDR3 runs to 15 residues. Germline CDR1 and CDR2: MGHRA and YSYEKL. In DNA form, the CDR3 reads TGCGCCAGCAGCCAAGAATGGGGGAGAGGCTACGAGCAGTACTTC. It encodes CASSQEWGRGYEQYF.

This rearrangement joins TRBV7-9 to TRBJ1-2, with TRBD1 matching over 7 bases. Per the germline V gene, CDR1 is SEHNR and CDR2 is FQNEAQ (reference sequence). The CDR3 is 16 residues long. Trimming removed 1 base from V and 8 bases from J; junction bases left unmatched: 13. The CDR3 spells CASSLEFRVQGQGYTF. CDR3 in DNA: TGTGCCAGCAGCTTAGAGTTCCGGGTACAGGGGCAAGGCTACACCTTC. Supplemented by reference TRBV7-9 and TRBJ1-2, the full variable domain reads DTGVSQNPRHKITKRGQNVTFRCDPISEHNRLYWYRQTLGQGPEFLTYFQNEAQLEKSRLLSDRFSAERPKGSFSTLEIQRTEQGDSAMYLCASSLEFRVQGQGYTFGSGTRLTVV.

The chain uses TRBV7-2 and TRBJ2-2; TRBD1 matches 8 bases. Per germline, CDR1 SGHTA and CDR2 FQGNSA. Trimming at V came to 3 bases and at J to 3 bases, leaving 6 bases not matched to a gene. The CDR3 is made up of 16 amino acids. CDR3 residues: CASSLEDRAHTGELFF. For the CDR3, the DNA is TGTGCCAGCAGCTTGGAGGACAGGGCTCACACCGGGGAGCTGTTTTTT.

The chain carries TRBV5-1 and TRBJ2-5; 9 bases match TRBD1. Trimming removed 4 bases from V and 1 base from J; junction bases left unmatched: 11. Germline CDR1 is SGHRS and CDR2 is YFSETQ. The length of the CDR3 is 17 residues. The DNA for the CDR3 is TGCGCCAGCAGCGATCCCCCGGGACAGGGAATCCAAGAGACCCAGTACTTC. This sequence encodes CASSDPPGQGIQETQYF. The variable domain in full, with the rest retrieved from reference TRBV5-1 and TRBJ2-5, is KAGVTQTPRYLIKTRGQQVTLSCSPISGHRSVSWYQQTPGQGLQFLFEYFSETQRNKGNFPGRFSGRQFSNSRSEMNVSTLELGDSALYLCASSDPPGQGIQETQYFGPGTRLLVL.

By its share, this clone is hyperexpanded. This same CDR3 is encoded by further DNA sequences in the sample. As DNA, the CDR3 is TGTGCCAGCAGCCCCGGGGCGAACACTGAAGCTTTCTTT. It yields the protein CASSPGANTEAFF. The chain employs TRBV6-5 and TRBJ1-1; D may be TRBD1 (5 bases). Trimming stripped 6 bases from V and 1 base from J, with 9 bases between. The length of the CDR3 is 13 residues. Germline-derived CDR1 and CDR2 are MNHEY and SVGAGI.

This sequence joins TRBV9 and TRBJ1-2; 7 bases map to TRBD1. CDR1 is SGDLS, CDR2 YYNGEE, per germline. The length of the CDR3 is 15 residues. After removal of 3 bases from V and 4 bases from J, the junction contained 9 bases not matched to a gene. CDR3 residues: CASSGWTGRPYGYTF. CDR3 nucleotides: TGTGCCAGCAGCGGATGGACAGGACGACCCTATGGCTACACCTTC.

The chain recombines TRBV4-1 with TRBJ1-2; tentative D call: TRBD1 (5 bases). Per germline, CDR1 MGHRA and CDR2 YSYEKL. The germline V and J ends were trimmed by 3 bases and 4 bases, with 12 bases remaining between them. This CDR3 region has 14 residues. CDR3 protein: CASSHMTASYGYTF. The CDR3 bases are TGCGCCAGCAGCCACATGACAGCGTCCTATGGCTACACCTTC.

This chain joins TRBV27 and TRBJ2-1, with D tentatively TRBD2 (6 bases). The germline CDR1 and CDR2 sequences are MNHEY and SMNVEV (reference sequence). Trimming took off 5 bases at V and 0 bases at J, with 8 bases between the two ends. CDR3 length: 14 amino acids. As DNA, the CDR3 is TGTGCCAGCAGTGCGGGGTCCTCCTACAATGAGCAGTTCTTC. Translating gives CASSAGSSYNEQFF.

The J gene is TRBJ2-1, the V gene TRBV29-1; 9 bases are shared with TRBD1. Germline assignment: CDR1 SQVTM and CDR2 ANQGSEA. J was trimmed by 7 bases and V by 4 bases; bases with no gene match: 11. The CDR3 runs 15 residues. CDR3 nucleotides: TGCAGCGTTGGCTCTACAGGGGGCGCGTGGAATGAGCAGTTCTTC. Its protein is CSVGSTGGAWNEQFF.

Remarks on this clone: The same CDR3 is also encoded by other DNA sequences in this sample. The chain couples TRBV6-5 to TRBJ1-1; no firm D call. Trimming stripped 5 bases from V and 1 base from J, with 8 bases between. The CDR3 spans 13 residues. In germline, CDR1 is MNHEY, CDR2 SVGAGI. CDR3 DNA sequence: TGTGCCAGCAGTCCGGGAGCGAACACTGAAGCTTTCTTT. It codes for CASSPGANTEAFF.

The chain is built from TRBV7-9 and TRBJ2-7; D might be TRBD1 or TRBD2, each matching 7 bases. This CDR3 has 13 residues. The germline CDR1 and CDR2 sequences are SEHNR and FQNEAQ (reference sequence). Deletions cut 5 bases from V and 4 bases from J, with 12 bases between. CDR3 nucleotide sequence: TGTGCCAGCAGCGGGGGGGACAGTTACGAGCAGTACTTC. Translating it yields CASSGGDSYEQYF. The full variable domain, in which reference TRBV7-9 and TRBJ2-7 provide the parts outside the CDR3, is DTGVSQNPRHKITKRGQNVTFRCDPISEHNRLYWYRQTLGQGPEFLTYFQNEAQLEKSRLLSDRFSAERPKGSFSTLEIQRTEQGDSAMYLCASSGGDSYEQYFGPGTRLTVT.

The DNA of the CDR3 is TGTGCCAGCAGTGGCAGGGGGCTGGCCTACGAGCAGTACTTC. Protein: CASSGRGLAYEQYF. The gene calls are TRBV6-5 and TRBJ2-7, with 8 bases matching TRBD1. Per the germline V gene, CDR1 is MNHEY and CDR2 is SVGAGI. The CDR3 is 14 amino acids. Trimming at V came to 5 bases and at J to 2 bases, leaving 5 bases not matched to a gene.

This sequence joins TRBV2 and TRBJ2-5; D not certain. The V end lost 4 bases, the J end lost 2 bases, and 11 bases lay between the germline ends. CDR1 and CDR2 (germline): SNHLY, FYNNEI. CDR3 length equals 14 residues. CDR3 nucleotide sequence: TGTGCCAGCAGTGCTCCGGAGAAGCAAGAGACCCAGTACTTC. The encoded protein is CASSAPEKQETQYF.

This sequence joins TRBV5-6 and TRBJ1-1, with 8 bases identical to TRBD1. The V segment lost 0 bases and the J segment 1 base; nucleotides outside the gene matches: 8. Germline values: CDR1 SGHDT, CDR2 YYEEEE. The CDR3 is 17 amino acids. DNA of the CDR3: TGTGCCAGCAGCTTGGTGGGACAGGTAGGCCGGAACACTGAAGCTTTCTTT. Amino acid sequence: CASSLVGQVGRNTEAFF.

Written as DNA, the CDR3 is TGTGCCAGCAGTGAATGGGGCCAGGGACCCTCCTACGAGCAGTACTTC. This encodes CASSEWGQGPSYEQYF. The V gene is TRBV2, the J gene TRBJ2-7; D is tentatively TRBD1 or TRBD2 (5 bases each). The CDR3 is 16 residues long. V was shortened by 2 bases and J by 0 bases, with 14 bases between the two germline ends. Germline values: CDR1 SNHLY, CDR2 FYNNEI.

Comment on this clone: This specimen includes other DNA sequences encoding the same CDR3. V gene TRBV7-2 combines with J gene TRBJ1-2; no clear D. The CDR3 length is 12 residues. CDR1 is SGHTA and CDR2 is FQGNSA in the germline V gene. Deletions cut 3 bases from V and 3 bases from J, with 5 bases between. The DNA for the CDR3 is TGTGCCAGCAGCTTTGGCGACTATGGCTACACCTTC. Translated: CASSFGDYGYTF.

The chain employs TRBV6-1 and TRBJ1-1, with D possibly TRBD1 on 5 matching bases. The CDR3 is made up of 13 amino acids. Germline V gives CDR1 MNHNS, CDR2 SASEGT. With 7 bases removed from V and 5 bases from J, the gap between germline ends came to 14 bases. DNA for the CDR3: TGTGCCAGCACTAGGCAGGGTTGGACTGAAGCTTTCTTT. Translating it yields CASTRQGWTEAFF.

The chain recombines TRBV2 with TRBJ1-1; unclear D gene. The CDR3 extends over 12 amino acids. The germline CDR1 and CDR2 sequences are SNHLY and FYNNEI. Trimming cost V 6 bases and J 4 bases, with 9 bases left between them. The CDR3 protein is CASSFSATEAFF. For the CDR3, the DNA is TGTGCCAGCAGCTTCAGCGCCACTGAAGCTTTCTTT.

Concerning this clone itself: The junction departs from the called germline gene at one end, perhaps through a read error. Other DNA sequences in the same sample also yield this CDR3. The chain combines TRBV6-5 with TRBJ2-5, with D perhaps being TRBD1 or TRBD2 (5 bases each). The germline V gene has CDR1 MNHEY and CDR2 SVGAGI. This CDR3 is built from 14 residues. DNA of the CDR3: TGTGCCAGCAGTACCGGGGCCGAGCAAGAAACCCAGTACTTC. Protein sequence: CASSTGAEQETQYF.

This clone was picked up a small number of times. The rearrangement uses TRBV14 and TRBJ2-7, with D maybe TRBD2 (6 bases). V was shortened by 7 bases and J by 2 bases, with 24 bases between the two germline ends. The CDR3 contains 17 residues. Germline assignment: CDR1 SGHDN and CDR2 FVKESK. The CDR3 DNA reads as TGTGCCAGCAAGTACGGCGGGGCGGGCCCAACCACCTACGAGCAGTACTTC. Protein product: CASKYGGAGPTTYEQYF.

The genes are TRBV18 and TRBJ1-2, with a weak D call TRBD1 (6 bases). The CDR3 has 13 amino acids. Trimming cost V 3 bases and J 4 bases, with 9 bases left between them. Germline loops: CDR1 KGHSH, CDR2 LQKENI. The CDR3 DNA is TGTGCCAGCTCACCTCCGGACAGCTATGGCTACACCTTC. Residues: CASSPPDSYGYTF.

This clone occurred a few times. The V gene is TRBV11-2, the J gene TRBJ1-2; D uncertain. Germline V gives CDR1 SGHAT, CDR2 FQNNGV. V lost 0 bases to trimming and J lost 5 bases, with 16 bases between them. The CDR3 has 16 amino acids. This CDR3 is CASSLEARASPYGYTF. Here the CDR3 DNA reads TGTGCCAGCAGCTTAGAGGCAAGAGCCTCTCCTTATGGCTACACCTTC. Full variable domain (rest looked up from reference TRBV11-2 and TRBJ1-2): EAGVAQSPRYKIIEKRQSVAFWCNPISGHATLYWYQQILGQGPKLLIQFQNNGVVDDSQLPKDRFSAERLKGVDSTLKIQPAKLEDSAVYLCASSLEARASPYGYTFGSGTRLTVV.

This clone is labeled as hyperexpanded. Other nucleotide sequences from this sample produce the same CDR3. This sequence joins TRBV6-5 and TRBJ1-1, with D maybe TRBD1 (6 bases). Deletions cut 0 bases from V and 2 bases from J, with 10 bases between. The CDR3 totals 15 residues. Germline CDR1 MNHEY, CDR2 SVGAGI. The CDR3 nucleotides are TGTGCCAGCAGTTACTCGAGAGGGGGAAACACTGAAGCTTTCTTT. Protein product: CASSYSRGGNTEAFF.